This TCR beta chain was retrieved from a study of identical twins. The study, taken as a whole, reports: With abundant cord blood beta clonotypes, insertions were fewer; memory repertoires showed no such pattern. Twins shared beta out-of-frame sequences in excess, but this excess was weaker. Zero-insertion findings could be partly confounded by invariant cells (MAIT and iNKT cells).

TCRdb independently ran MiXCR on the 5' RACE reads; one entry per CDR3 protein. The sample has under 300,000 distinct CDR3 sequences; about 8.3% are singletons. This CDR3 region has 13 residues. CDR1 is ENHRY, CDR2 SYGVKD, per germline. V lost 0 bases to trimming and J lost 3 bases, with 6 bases between them. At least ten counts were recorded for this clonotype. The antigen remains unidentified. The same data also went into a second study, on yellow fever vaccine responses in identical twins.

The gene calls are TRBV10-3 and TRBJ2-7; no clear D gene. The receptor was isolated from a woman in her late teens or twenties in good health. Sequenced: CD8+ T cells sorted from blood. In DNA form, the CDR3 reads TGTGCCATCAGTGAGTCGTTGGTCTACGAGCAGTACTTC. It specifies CAISESLVYEQYF.